Below, 16 T cell receptor beta chains from the same sample are listed, as sequenced in a study of shared clonotypes between healthy human individuals. Profiling relied on immunoSEQ multiplex PCR, and the TCRdb table lists in-frame clones only, not all of them. The sample contains roughly 2,300,000 clones, roughly 90% of which appear only once. What was sequenced was naive CD4+ T cells from PBMCs. Stated subset: CD45RA+ positively selected. The receptors originated from a young man in good health. Some clones in this sample may be carry-over from other donors' samples.

The rearrangement joins TRBV2 to TRBJ2-5; the match to TRBD1 covers 10 bases. This CDR3 has 14 residues. Germline assignment: CDR1 SNHLY and CDR2 FYNNEI. J lost 5 bases, V lost 7 bases, and 7 bases had no gene match. CDR3 residues: CASMGDRGVETQYF. Here the CDR3 DNA reads TGTGCCAGCATGGGGGACAGGGGAGTTGAGACCCAGTACTTC.

This chain connects TRBV21-1 to TRBJ2-7; TRBD1 was called by the table and not checked on the DNA. TRBV21-1 is flagged as a pseudogene. CDR3 length: 12 residues. Here the CDR3 reads CFKSWGRHEQYF. CDR3 bases: TGCTTCAAAAGCTGGGGCCGGCACGAGCAGTACTTC.

For the CDR3, the DNA is TGTGCCAGCAGCTTGCGGACAGGGGCGGGCACTAATGAAAAACTGTTTTTT. Its translation is CASSLRTGAGTNEKLFF. The chain carries TRBV5-6 and TRBJ1-4; 9 positions agree with TRBD1. J lost 2 bases, V lost 1 base, and 6 bases had no gene match. The CDR3 spans 17 residues. Per germline, CDR1 SGHDT and CDR2 YYEEEE.

The chain employs TRBV7-3 and TRBJ2-2; possibly TRBD2 for D (5 bases). This CDR3 contains 17 residues. Trimming removed 3 bases from V and 1 base from J, with 15 bases in between. Germline assignment: CDR1 SGHTA and CDR2 FQGTGA. The CDR3 is CASSLAGGAGNTGELFF. The DNA for the CDR3 is TGTGCCAGCAGCTTGGCGGGCGGCGCGGGGAACACCGGGGAGCTGTTTTTT.

V is TRBV10-3 and J is TRBJ2-4; a possible D gene is TRBD2 (6 bases). There are 16 residues in the CDR3. V gave up 4 bases and J gave up 9 bases, with 22 bases separating them. Germline CDR1 is ENHRY and CDR2 is SYGVKD. The CDR3 sequence: CAISGGDRPSLSIQYF. CDR3 DNA: TGTGCCATCAGTGGGGGGGACCGACCTTCTTTAAGCATTCAGTACTTC.

The chain couples TRBV5-1 to TRBJ2-4; tentatively, D is TRBD1 (6 bases). The CDR3 length is 14 residues. V lost 5 bases to trimming and J lost 5 bases, with 14 bases between them. Germline V gene sequence: CDR1 SGHRS, CDR2 YFSETQ. CDR3 nucleotide sequence: TGCGCCAGCAGACCCACAGGGTCCGAAAACATTCAGTACTTC. It codes for CASRPTGSENIQYF.

The V gene is TRBV7-7, the J gene TRBJ2-5, with D perhaps matching TRBD1 (5 bases). Looked up from germline, CDR1 is SSHAT and CDR2 is FNYEAQ (reference sequence). V was cut by 2 bases and J by 2 bases, with 15 bases left in between. This CDR3 contains 16 residues. The CDR3 region is CASSLWLGDSQETQYF. As DNA, the CDR3 is TGTGCCAGCAGCTTATGGTTAGGAGACAGTCAAGAGACCCAGTACTTC.

V gene TRBV4-3 combines with J gene TRBJ2-6; no firm D call. Germline CDR1 is LGHNA and CDR2 is YSLEER. Deletions cut 4 bases from V and 1 base from J, with 11 bases between. The CDR3 contains 16 residues. In nucleotides, the CDR3 is TGCGCCAGCAGCCGGGCCGCCGGGTCTGGGGCCAACGTCCTGACTTTC. Translation gives CASSRAAGSGANVLTF.

This sequence joins TRBV4-1 and TRBJ2-1; D possibly corresponds to TRBD2 (5 bases). CDR1 is MGHRA and CDR2 is YSYEKL in the germline V gene. Trimming shortened V by 6 bases and J by 12 bases, and 15 bases separated the two germline ends. CDR3 length: 12 residues. The CDR3 nucleotides are TGCGCCAGCAGAACCCACGGACTTCCGCAGTTCTTC. Protein sequence: CASRTHGLPQFF.

The chain is built from TRBV6-1 and TRBJ2-2; TRBD1 matches at 7 bases. Germline values: CDR1 MNHNS, CDR2 SASEGT. J gave up 4 bases and V 4 bases, and 9 bases lay outside the gene matches. The CDR3 sequence is 16 residues long. The CDR3 here is CASSVPTGSTTGELFF. The CDR3 DNA is TGTGCCAGCAGTGTCCCGACAGGGTCAACCACCGGGGAGCTGTTTTTT.

Comments on this clone: Other DNA sequences in this sample translate to the same CDR3. The genes are TRBV7-9 and TRBJ1-4, with D tentatively TRBD1 (5 bases). The germline CDR1 and CDR2 sequences are SEHNR and FQNEAQ (reference sequence). The CDR3 spans 14 residues. Trimming took 0 bases from V and 5 from J, leaving 7 bases between them. CDR3 sequence: CASSLAGTNEKLFF. The CDR3 DNA is TGTGCCAGCAGCTTAGCAGGGACCAATGAAAAACTGTTTTTT.

The rearrangement joins TRBV5-4 to TRBJ2-7; possible D gene TRBD2, 6 bases. Germline CDR1 SGHNT, CDR2 YYREEE (reference sequence). V was trimmed by 4 bases and J by 2 bases, leaving 16 bases between them. CDR3 length: 15 amino acids. DNA for the CDR3: TGTGCCAGCAGCCCGAAGGGCCGCGGGGCCTACGAGCAGTACTTC. It yields the protein CASSPKGRGAYEQYF. Full variable domain (remainder filled in from reference TRBV5-4 and TRBJ2-7): ETGVTQSPTHLIKTRGQQVTLRCSSQSGHNTVSWYQQALGQGPQFIFQYYREEENGRGNFPPRFSGLQFPNYSSELNVNALELDDSALYLCASSPKGRGAYEQYFGPGTRLTVT.

V gene TRBV2 combines with J gene TRBJ1-2, with unresolved D. The CDR3 contains 14 residues. Germline V CDR1 and CDR2: SNHLY, FYNNEI. Trimming took off 0 bases at V and 2 bases at J, with 7 bases between the two ends. CDR3 DNA: TGTGCCAGCAGTGAAGCTAGGTCGAACTATGGCTACACCTTC. This gives the protein CASSEARSNYGYTF.

The sample holds one count of this clone. The chain has TRBV9 and TRBJ2-5; no firm D call. Deletions cut 0 bases from V and 5 bases from J, with 8 bases between. From germline, CDR1 is SGDLS and CDR2 YYNGEE. The CDR3 is 13 residues long. The DNA of the CDR3 is TGTGCCAGCAGCGTAGGTGGTCTGGAGACCCAGTACTTC. Its protein is CASSVGGLETQYF.

V and J are TRBV7-9 and TRBJ2-3, with 10 positions matching TRBD2. CDR1 is SEHNR and CDR2 is FQNEAQ in the germline V gene (reference sequence). The junction had 7 bases not matched to a gene; V was cut back by 1 base and J by 6 bases. The CDR3 has 16 residues. The CDR3 here is CASSLGLAGVLDTQYF. CDR3 coding DNA: TGTGCCAGCAGCTTAGGGCTAGCGGGAGTTCTTGATACGCAGTATTTT.

The V and J genes are TRBV9 and TRBJ2-1; 7 bases fit TRBD1. With 4 bases clipped from V and 5 bases from J, the junction kept 6 bases outside the gene matches. CDR1 and CDR2 from the germline V gene are SGDLS and YYNGEE. The CDR3 is made up of 14 amino acids. In DNA form, the CDR3 reads TGTGCCAGCAGCTCCACCGGGACAGACAATGAGCAGTTCTTC. This translates into CASSSTGTDNEQFF.